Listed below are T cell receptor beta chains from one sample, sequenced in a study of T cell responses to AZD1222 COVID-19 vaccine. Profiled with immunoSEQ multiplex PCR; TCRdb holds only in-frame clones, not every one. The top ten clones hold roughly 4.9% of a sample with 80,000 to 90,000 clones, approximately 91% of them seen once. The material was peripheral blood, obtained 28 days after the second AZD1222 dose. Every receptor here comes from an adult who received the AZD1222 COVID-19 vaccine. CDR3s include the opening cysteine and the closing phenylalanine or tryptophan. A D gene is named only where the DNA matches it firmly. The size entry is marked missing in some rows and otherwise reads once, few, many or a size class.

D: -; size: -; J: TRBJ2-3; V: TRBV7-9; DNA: TGTGCCAGCAGCTTAGCGCTTAATCCACCGGCGGATACGCAGTATTTT; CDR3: CASSLALNPPADTQYF
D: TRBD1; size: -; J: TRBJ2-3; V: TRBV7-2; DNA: TGTGCCAGCAGCCTACGGGACAGGAGCCCAGATACGCAGTATTTT; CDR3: CASSLRDRSPDTQYF
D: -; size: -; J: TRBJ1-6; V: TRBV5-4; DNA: TGTGCCAGCAGCATCCGGGACAATGATTCACCCCTCCACTTT; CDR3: CASSIRDNDSPLHF
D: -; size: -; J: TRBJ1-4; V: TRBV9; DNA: TGTGCCAGCAGCGGGGAGGGAAATGAAAAACTGTTTTTT; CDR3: CASSGEGNEKLFF
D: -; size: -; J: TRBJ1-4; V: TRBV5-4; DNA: TGTGCCAGCAGCTTGAAAGGGCTAGATGAAAAACTGTTTTTT; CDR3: CASSLKGLDEKLFF
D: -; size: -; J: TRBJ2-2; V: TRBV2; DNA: TGTGCCAGCAGTGTCCAGGGAACCGGGGAGCTGTTTTTT; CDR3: CASSVQGTGELFF
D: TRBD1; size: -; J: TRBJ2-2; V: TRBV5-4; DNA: TGTGCCAGCAGCCCGATACAGGGGGCGGTCGGGGAGCTGTTTTTT; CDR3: CASSPIQGAVGELFF
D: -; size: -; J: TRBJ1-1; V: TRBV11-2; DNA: TGTGCCAGCAGCTTAGACGGATCTTACACTGAAGCTTTCTTT; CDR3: CASSLDGSYTEAFF
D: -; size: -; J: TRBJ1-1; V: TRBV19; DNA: TGTGCCAGTAGTATATGGGACCGCATGACTTTCTTT; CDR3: CASSIWDRMTFF
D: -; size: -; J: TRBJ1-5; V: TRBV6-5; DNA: TGTGCCAGCAGCCCGAGGAGGAGCAATCAGCCCCAGCATTTT; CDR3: CASSPRRSNQPQHF
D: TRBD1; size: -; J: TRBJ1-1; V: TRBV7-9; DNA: TGTGCCAGCAGCTTAGTCAAGGGGACAGGGAGGACTGAAGCTTTCTTT; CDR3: CASSLVKGTGRTEAFF
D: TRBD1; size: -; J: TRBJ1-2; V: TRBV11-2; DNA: TGTGCCAGCAGCTCCCGGTCCCAGGGGGGGCGTTATGGCTACACCTTC; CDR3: CASSSRSQGGRYGYTF
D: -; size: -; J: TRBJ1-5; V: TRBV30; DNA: TGTGCCTGGAGTGTGGGTGACGGTGGACAGCCCCAGCATTTT; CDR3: CAWSVGDGGQPQHF
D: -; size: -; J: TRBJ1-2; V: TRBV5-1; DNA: TGCGCCAGCAGCTTGATAACAGGGAATCTTAACTATGGCTACACCTTC; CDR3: CASSLITGNLNYGYTF
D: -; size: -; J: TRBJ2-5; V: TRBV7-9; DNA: TGTGCCAGCAGCTTACTAGCAGAACGATACCAGGAGACCCAGTACTTC; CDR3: CASSLLAERYQETQYF
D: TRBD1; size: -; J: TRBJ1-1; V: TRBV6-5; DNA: TGTGCCAGCGACAGGGGGCGGCCGCACACTGAAGCTTTCTTT; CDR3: CASDRGRPHTEAFF
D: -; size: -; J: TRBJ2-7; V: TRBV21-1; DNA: TGTGCCAGGTCGACTAGCGTAAACGAGCAGTACTTC; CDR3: CARSTSVNEQYF
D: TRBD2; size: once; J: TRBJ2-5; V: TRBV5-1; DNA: TGCGCCAGCAGCTTGGTAGCGGGGGGGCCCGAGACCCAGTACTTC; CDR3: CASSLVAGGPETQYF
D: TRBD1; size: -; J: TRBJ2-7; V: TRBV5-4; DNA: TGTGCCAGCAGCCAGGACAGGGGCTACGAGCAGTACTTC; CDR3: CASSQDRGYEQYF
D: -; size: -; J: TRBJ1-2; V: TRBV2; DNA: TGTGCCAGCACTAGGACGGGCCACTATGGCTACACCTTC; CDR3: CASTRTGHYGYTF